A single sample is the source of the 17 T cell receptor beta chains below, sequenced in a study of PD-L1 blockade in urothelial cancer (dated by TCRdb to about 2017). The time point label of this sample denotes: peripheral blood 6 weeks after treatment start. The method was the immunoSEQ multiplex PCR assay. TCRdb stores this immuneACCESS table with in-frame sequences only. Part of the clones is absent; in the studies checked, under half of the shortfall reflects unresolved V genes, and no reason is known for the rest. The sample yields about 120,000 clones; 85% to 90% were counted once. Roughly 1.7% of the sample goes to the ten largest clones. The source was PBMCs, collected around atezolizumab (anti-PD-L1) treatment. The receptors here all came from a man between 60 and 75 years old with urothelial cancer.

This chain joins TRBV27 and TRBJ2-1; 9 bases fit TRBD1. There are 13 residues in the CDR3. Germline V CDR1 and CDR2: MNHEY, SMNVEV (reference sequence). Trimming removed 3 bases from V and 10 bases from J; junction bases left unmatched: 4. In DNA, the CDR3 is TGTGCCAGCAGTTTCCCTACAGGGGGCGAGCAGTTCTTC. Translating it yields CASSFPTGGEQFF.

The genes are TRBV19 and TRBJ2-1, with 10 bases matching TRBD1. CDR1 and CDR2 from the germline V gene are LNHDA and SQIVND (reference sequence). The V gene end was trimmed by 5 bases and the J gene end by 3 bases; junction bases not matched to a gene: 7. This CDR3 has 16 residues. The CDR3 bases are TGTGCCAGTAGTCCCCGGACAGGGGGACGCTACAATGAGCAGTTCTTC. This encodes CASSPRTGGRYNEQFF.

The rearrangement uses TRBV27 and TRBJ2-1; D might be TRBD1 (5 bases). The V end lost 7 bases, the J end lost 0 bases, and 13 bases lay between the germline ends. Germline V gives CDR1 MNHEY, CDR2 SMNVEV (reference sequence). The CDR3 covers 15 residues. The CDR3 DNA sequence: TGTGCCAGCACCCATCGGCAGGGCTCCTACAATGAGCAGTTCTTC. This sequence encodes CASTHRQGSYNEQFF.

J is TRBJ1-2 and V is TRBV28; the match to TRBD1 covers 8 bases. Germline V CDR1 and CDR2: MDHEN, SYDVKM. The CDR3 loop spans 15 amino acids. The ends lost 6 bases at V and 3 bases at J; junction bases unmatched: 9. The CDR3 bases are TGTGCCAGCAGAAGTAGACAGGGGTCGGACTATGGCTACACCTTC. Translation: CASRSRQGSDYGYTF.

On this clone itself: Other DNA sequences of this sample code for an identical CDR3. The V and J genes are TRBV7-9 and TRBJ2-7; D may be TRBD2 (5 bases). This CDR3 region has 12 residues. V gave up 4 bases and J gave up 6 bases, with 10 bases separating them. Germline V gene data show CDR1 as SEHNR and CDR2 as FQNEAQ (reference sequence). The CDR3 DNA is TGTGCCAGCAGCTCACTAGGGAGCGAGCAGTACTTC. This sequence encodes CASSSLGSEQYF.

The chain joins TRBV9 to TRBJ2-5; the match to TRBD2 covers 11 bases. The CDR3 is 17 residues long. Germline V gives CDR1 SGDLS, CDR2 YYNGEE. J gave up 5 bases and V 2 bases, and 11 bases lay outside the gene matches. As DNA, the CDR3 is TGTGCCAGCAGCGTCAGTACTAGCGGGGGTCCGATTGAGACCCAGTACTTC. Translation: CASSVSTSGGPIETQYF.

The chain has TRBV7-9 and TRBJ1-1; 9 nucleotides align to TRBD1. With V trimmed by 5 bases and J by 4 bases, 8 bases remained unmatched. The CDR3 is made up of 15 amino acids. Germline loops: CDR1 SEHNR, CDR2 FQNEAQ (reference sequence). CDR3 sequence (DNA): TGTGCCAGCAGCCCAAGGACAGGGGTGTCCACTGAAGCTTTCTTT. Amino acid sequence: CASSPRTGVSTEAFF. The full variable domain, in which reference TRBV7-9 and TRBJ1-1 provide the parts outside the CDR3, is DTGVSQNPRHKITKRGQNVTFRCDPISEHNRLYWYRQTLGQGPEFLTYFQNEAQLEKSRLLSDRFSAERPKGSFSTLEIQRTEQGDSAMYLCASSPRTGVSTEAFFGQGTRLTVV.

The V gene is TRBV6-1, the J gene TRBJ2-7, with 7 bases lining up with TRBD1. The junction had 6 bases not matched to a gene; V was cut back by 4 bases and J by 0 bases. The CDR3 contains 15 residues. CDR1 MNHNS and CDR2 SASEGT come from the germline V gene. DNA for the CDR3: TGTGCCAGCAGTGCCCCCCGGGACAGCTCCTACGAGCAGTACTTC. This codes for CASSAPRDSSYEQYF.

The CDR3 DNA follows: TGTGCCACCAGGGACTGGGATACGCAGTATTTT. Translation gives CATRDWDTQYF. This sequence joins TRBV15 and TRBJ2-3; possibly TRBD2 for D (5 bases). Germline V lookup: CDR1 LNHNV, CDR2 YYDKDF (reference sequence). V dropped 6 bases and J dropped 6 bases, with 7 bases sitting between them. This CDR3 comprises 11 residues.

This chain joins TRBV7-2 and TRBJ2-5; 11 nucleotides match TRBD2. Germline assignment: CDR1 SGHTA and CDR2 FQGNSA. The CDR3 sequence is 14 residues long. The J segment lost 4 bases and the V segment lost 6 bases, leaving 4 bases of the junction unmatched. This CDR3 reads CASSFLAGGETQYF. DNA for the CDR3: TGTGCCAGCAGTTTCCTAGCGGGAGGAGAGACCCAGTACTTC.

The chain combines TRBV19 with TRBJ1-6; TRBD1 aligns across 8 bases. The CDR3 is 16 residues long. The V and J ends lost 5 bases and 2 bases, in that order; junction bases with no gene match: 5. Germline V CDR1 and CDR2: LNHDA, SQIVND (reference sequence). The chain's CDR3 is CASSQTGGAYNSPLHF. The DNA of the CDR3 is TGTGCCAGTAGTCAAACAGGGGGGGCCTATAATTCACCCCTCCACTTT.

The sample holds a few counts of this clone. V is TRBV20-1 and J is TRBJ2-7; 7 positions match TRBD1. CDR1 and CDR2 from the germline V gene are DFQATT and SNEGSKA (reference sequence). J gave up 4 bases and V 7 bases, and 4 bases lay outside the gene matches. This CDR3 is built from 11 residues. CDR3 coding DNA: TGCAGTGGGGGACAGATATACGAGCAGTACTTC. It specifies CSGGQIYEQYF.

J is TRBJ2-5 and V is TRBV5-1; D is uncertain. CDR3 size: 11 residues. The germline V and J ends were trimmed by 3 bases and 3 bases, with 3 bases remaining between them. From germline, CDR1 is SGHRS and CDR2 YFSETQ. Here the CDR3 DNA reads TGCGCCAGCAGCTATAAAGAGACCCAGTACTTC. It encodes CASSYKETQYF.

The chain is built from TRBV28 and TRBJ1-1, with 7 bases fitting TRBD1. Germline CDR1 reads MDHEN; CDR2 reads SYDVKM. Trimming took 5 bases from V and 0 from J; bases not matched to a gene: 12. This CDR3 has 17 residues. DNA for the CDR3: TGTGCCAGCAGTCTCCCCCGACAGGGATTGGTGAACACTGAAGCTTTCTTT. Its protein is CASSLPRQGLVNTEAFF. Full variable domain (outside the CDR3, taken from reference TRBV28 and TRBJ1-1): DVKVTQSSRYLVKRTGEKVFLECVQDMDHENMFWYRQDPGLGLRLIYFSYDVKMKEKGDIPEGYSVSREKKERFSLILESASTNQTSMYLCASSLPRQGLVNTEAFFGQGTRLTVV.

The gene calls are TRBV5-6 and TRBJ2-7, with D perhaps TRBD2 (5 bases). Germline assignment: CDR1 SGHDT and CDR2 YYEEEE. This CDR3 is 14 amino acids long. The V and J ends lost 4 bases and 3 bases respectively, with 14 bases between them. In nucleotides, the CDR3 is TGTGCCAGCAGCAGCGGCGGCCCGAGCTACGAGCAGTACTTC. Protein: CASSSGGPSYEQYF.

The rearrangement uses TRBV4-1 and TRBJ2-5; D remains unclear. This CDR3 is built from 12 residues. From germline, CDR1 is MGHRA and CDR2 YSYEKL. Trimming left V 2 bases short and J 7 bases short, with 8 bases between. CDR3 residues: CASSQPLGTQYF. The CDR3 DNA follows: TGCGCCAGCAGCCAACCCCTAGGGACCCAGTACTTC.

This clone appeared a single time. The chain employs TRBV7-2 and TRBJ1-5, with 7 nucleotides matching TRBD1. The CDR3 is made up of 15 amino acids. The V segment lost 3 bases and the J segment 7 bases; nucleotides outside the gene matches: 9. Germline V gene data show CDR1 as SGHTA and CDR2 as FQGNSA. The CDR3 region is CASSFAQGFRQPQHF. The CDR3 bases are TGTGCCAGCAGCTTTGCACAGGGGTTTAGGCAGCCCCAGCATTTT.